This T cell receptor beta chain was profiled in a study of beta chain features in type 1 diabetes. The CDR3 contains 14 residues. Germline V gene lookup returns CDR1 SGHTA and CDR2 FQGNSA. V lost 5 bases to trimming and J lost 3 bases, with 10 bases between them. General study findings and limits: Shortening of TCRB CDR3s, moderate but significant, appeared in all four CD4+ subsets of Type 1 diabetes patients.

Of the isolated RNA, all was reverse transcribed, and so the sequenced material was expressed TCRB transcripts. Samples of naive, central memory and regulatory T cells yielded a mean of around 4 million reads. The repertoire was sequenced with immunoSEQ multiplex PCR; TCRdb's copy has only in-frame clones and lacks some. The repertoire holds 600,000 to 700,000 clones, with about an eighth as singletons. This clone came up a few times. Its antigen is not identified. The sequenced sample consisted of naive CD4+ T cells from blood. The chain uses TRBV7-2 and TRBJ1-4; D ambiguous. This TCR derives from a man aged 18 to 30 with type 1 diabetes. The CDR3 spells CASSPGWANEKLFF. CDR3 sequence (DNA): TGTGCCAGCAGCCCCGGGTGGGCTAATGAAAAACTGTTTTTT.